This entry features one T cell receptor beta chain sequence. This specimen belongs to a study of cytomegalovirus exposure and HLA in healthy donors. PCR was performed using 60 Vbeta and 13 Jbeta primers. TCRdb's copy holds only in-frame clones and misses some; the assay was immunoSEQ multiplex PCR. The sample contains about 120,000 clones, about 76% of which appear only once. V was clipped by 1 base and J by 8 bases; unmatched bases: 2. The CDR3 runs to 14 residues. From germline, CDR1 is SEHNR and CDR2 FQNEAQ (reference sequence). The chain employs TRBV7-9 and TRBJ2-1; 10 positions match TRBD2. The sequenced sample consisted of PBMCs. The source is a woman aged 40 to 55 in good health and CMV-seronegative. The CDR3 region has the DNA TGTGCCAGCAGCTTAGTAGCGGGAGGCCATGAGCAGTTCTTC. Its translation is CASSLVAGGHEQFF. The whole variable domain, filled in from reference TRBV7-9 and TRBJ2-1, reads DTGVSQNPRHKITKRGQNVTFRCDPISEHNRLYWYRQTLGQGPEFLTYFQNEAQLEKSRLLSDRFSAERPKGSFSTLEIQRTEQGDSAMYLCASSLVAGGHEQFFGPGTRLTVL.